The present T cell receptor beta chain was sequenced within a study of blood T cell repertoires in COVID-19. People in the exposed group encountered a COVID-19 case within 2 weeks before entering the study. Here immunoSEQ multiplex PCR was the method, and the copy in TCRdb shows in-frame clones only, minus some. Found here are approximately 300,000 clones, around 85% of them singletons; the top ten hold under 2%. Sample: PBMCs or T cells enriched from blood (not recorded which). This sequence originates from a woman aged 25 to 39 who had been exposed to COVID-19.

The CDR3 sequence is CASSLFLGGYGYTF. CDR3 DNA: TGTGCCAGCAGTTTATTTTTGGGGGGCTATGGCTACACCTTC. The V gene is TRBV27, the J gene TRBJ1-2; a possible D gene is TRBD1 (5 bases). The CDR3 runs 14 residues. Germline values: CDR1 MNHEY, CDR2 SMNVEV (reference sequence). V was clipped by 1 base and J by 4 bases, with 10 bases between them.